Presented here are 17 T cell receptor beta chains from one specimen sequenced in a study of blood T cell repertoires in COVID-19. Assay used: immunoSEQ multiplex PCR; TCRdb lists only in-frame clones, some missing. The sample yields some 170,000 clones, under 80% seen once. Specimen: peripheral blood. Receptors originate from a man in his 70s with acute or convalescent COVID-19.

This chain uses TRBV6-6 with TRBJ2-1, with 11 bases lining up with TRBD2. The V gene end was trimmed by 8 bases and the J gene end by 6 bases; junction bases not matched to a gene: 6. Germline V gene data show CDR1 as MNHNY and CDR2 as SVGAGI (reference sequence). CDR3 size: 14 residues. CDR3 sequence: CASLTSGSSNEQFF. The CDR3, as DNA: TGTGCCAGCTTAACTAGCGGGAGTAGCAATGAGCAGTTCTTC.

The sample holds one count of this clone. The CDR3 DNA is TGTGCCAGCAGCCCTCCGAGTAGCTCCTACAATGAGCAGTTCTTC. Protein product: CASSPPSSSYNEQFF. The V gene is TRBV7-2, the J gene TRBJ2-1; no firm D call. The V gene lost 5 bases and the J gene lost 0 bases, with 11 bases spanning the gap. Germline CDR1 reads SGHTA; CDR2 reads FQGNSA. The CDR3 spans 15 residues.

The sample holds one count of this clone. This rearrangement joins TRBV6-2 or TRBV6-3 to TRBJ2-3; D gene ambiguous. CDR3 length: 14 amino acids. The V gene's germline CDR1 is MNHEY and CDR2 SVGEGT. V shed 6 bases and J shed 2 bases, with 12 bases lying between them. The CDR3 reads CASSRDKPTDTQYF. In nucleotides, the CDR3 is TGTGCCAGCAGCAGAGACAAACCCACAGATACGCAGTATTTT.

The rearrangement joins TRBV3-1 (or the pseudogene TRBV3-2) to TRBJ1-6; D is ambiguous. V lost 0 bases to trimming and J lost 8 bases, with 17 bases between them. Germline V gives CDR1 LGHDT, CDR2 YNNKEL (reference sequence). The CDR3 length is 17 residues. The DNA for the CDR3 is TGTGCCAGCAGCCAAGAGGGCTTTCTGACGGCCGATTCACCCCTCCACTTT. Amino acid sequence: CASSQEGFLTADSPLHF.

CDR3 protein: CASSSPDLSFPNNEQFF. The CDR3 nucleotides are TGTGCCAGCAGCTCACCTGACTTATCCTTCCCCAACAATGAGCAGTTCTTC. This chain links TRBV6-2 or TRBV6-3 with TRBJ2-1; the D is unclear. Trimming pared 6 bases from V and 5 bases from J, leaving 23 bases between. Germline-derived CDR1 and CDR2 are MNHEY and SVGEGT. The length of the CDR3 is 17 residues.

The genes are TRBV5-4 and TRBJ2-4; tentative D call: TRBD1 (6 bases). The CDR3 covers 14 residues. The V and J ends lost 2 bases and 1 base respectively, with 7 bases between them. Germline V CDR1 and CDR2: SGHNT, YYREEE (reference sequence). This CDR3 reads CASSLGQAKNIQYF. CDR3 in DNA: TGTGCCAGCAGCTTAGGACAGGCCAAAAACATTCAGTACTTC.

CDR3 bases: TGTGCCAGCAGTGTTCTTTTTGGGACAGATGCAACTAATGAAAAACTGTTTTTT. Translation gives CASSVLFGTDATNEKLFF. The rearrangement uses TRBV6-1 and TRBJ1-4, with TRBD1 matching 7 bases. This CDR3 comprises 18 residues. Germline V CDR1 and CDR2: MNHNS, SASEGT. J was trimmed by 0 bases and V by 4 bases; bases with no gene match: 11.

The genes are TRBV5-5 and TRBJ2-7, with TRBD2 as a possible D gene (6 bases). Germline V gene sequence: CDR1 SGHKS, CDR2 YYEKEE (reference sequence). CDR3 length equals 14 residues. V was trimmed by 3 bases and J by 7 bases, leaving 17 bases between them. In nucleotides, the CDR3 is TGTGCCAGCAGCTGGCAGGAGGGGCGGTGGGAGCAGTACTTC. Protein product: CASSWQEGRWEQYF.

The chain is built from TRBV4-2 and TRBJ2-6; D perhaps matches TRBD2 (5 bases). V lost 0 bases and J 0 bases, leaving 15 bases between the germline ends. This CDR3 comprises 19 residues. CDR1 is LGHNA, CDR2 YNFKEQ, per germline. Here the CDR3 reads CASSQEGSNLASGANVLTF. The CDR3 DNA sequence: TGTGCCAGCAGCCAAGAGGGCTCGAACCTAGCCTCTGGGGCCAACGTCCTGACTTTC.

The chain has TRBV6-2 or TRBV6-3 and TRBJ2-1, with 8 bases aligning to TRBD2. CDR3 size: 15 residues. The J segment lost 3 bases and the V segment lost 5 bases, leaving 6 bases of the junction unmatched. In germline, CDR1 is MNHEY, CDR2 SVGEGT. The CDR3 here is CASSPSGSFYNEQFF. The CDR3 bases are TGTGCCAGCAGTCCCAGCGGGAGCTTCTACAATGAGCAGTTCTTC.

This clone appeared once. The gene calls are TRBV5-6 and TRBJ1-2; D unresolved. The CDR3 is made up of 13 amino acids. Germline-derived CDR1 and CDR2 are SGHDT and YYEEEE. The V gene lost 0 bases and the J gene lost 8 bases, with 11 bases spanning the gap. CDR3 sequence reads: CASSLAGGGGYTF. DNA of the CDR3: TGTGCCAGCAGCTTGGCCGGTGGCGGGGGCTACACCTTC.

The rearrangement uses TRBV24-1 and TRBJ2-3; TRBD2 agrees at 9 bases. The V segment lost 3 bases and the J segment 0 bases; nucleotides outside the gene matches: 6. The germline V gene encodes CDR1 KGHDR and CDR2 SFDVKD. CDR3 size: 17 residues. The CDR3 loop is CATSDRIAGASTDTQYF. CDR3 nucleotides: TGTGCCACCAGTGATCGAATAGCGGGGGCTAGCACAGATACGCAGTATTTT.

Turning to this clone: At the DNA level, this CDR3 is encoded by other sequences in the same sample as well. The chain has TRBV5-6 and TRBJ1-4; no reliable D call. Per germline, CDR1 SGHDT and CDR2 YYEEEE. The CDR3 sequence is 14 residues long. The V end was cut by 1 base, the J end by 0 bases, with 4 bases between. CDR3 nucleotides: TGTGCCAGCAGCTTGTTAGCAACTAATGAAAAACTGTTTTTT. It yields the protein CASSLLATNEKLFF. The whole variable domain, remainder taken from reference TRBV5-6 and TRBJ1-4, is DAGVTQSPTHLIKTRGQQVTLRCSPKSGHDTVSWYQQALGQGPQFIFQYYEEEERQRGNFPDRFSGHQFPNYSSELNVNALLLGDSALYLCASSLLATNEKLFFGSGTQLSVL.

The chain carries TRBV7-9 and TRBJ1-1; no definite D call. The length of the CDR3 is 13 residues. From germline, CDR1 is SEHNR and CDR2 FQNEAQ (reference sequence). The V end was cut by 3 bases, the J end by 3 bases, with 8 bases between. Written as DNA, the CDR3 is TGTGCCAGCAGCTTGCTTCGGGACACTGAAGCTTTCTTT. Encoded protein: CASSLLRDTEAFF. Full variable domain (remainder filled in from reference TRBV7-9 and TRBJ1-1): DTGVSQNPRHKITKRGQNVTFRCDPISEHNRLYWYRQTLGQGPEFLTYFQNEAQLEKSRLLSDRFSAERPKGSFSTLEIQRTEQGDSAMYLCASSLLRDTEAFFGQGTRLTVV.

The CDR3 here is CASSFPLLAGGYHQETQYF. In DNA, the CDR3 is TGTGCCAGCAGCTTCCCTCTTCTAGCGGGGGGGTATCACCAAGAGACCCAGTACTTC. The V call is TRBV5-4, the J call TRBJ2-5; 12 positions agree with TRBD2. The CDR3 has 19 residues. V gave up 2 bases and J gave up 0 bases; unmatched junction bases: 11. CDR1 is SGHNT and CDR2 is YYREEE in the germline V gene (reference sequence).

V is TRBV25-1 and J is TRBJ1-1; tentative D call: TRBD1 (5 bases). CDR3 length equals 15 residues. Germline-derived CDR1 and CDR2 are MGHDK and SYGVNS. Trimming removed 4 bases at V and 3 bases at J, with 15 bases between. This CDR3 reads CASSASWGGDTEAFF. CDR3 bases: TGTGCCAGCAGTGCTTCCTGGGGGGGAGACACTGAAGCTTTCTTT.

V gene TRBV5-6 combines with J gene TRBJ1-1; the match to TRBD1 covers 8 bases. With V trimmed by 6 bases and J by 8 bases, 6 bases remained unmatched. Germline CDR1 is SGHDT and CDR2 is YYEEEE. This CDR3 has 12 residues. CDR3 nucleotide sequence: TGTGCCAGCACCCGTGGGACAGGAGAAGCTTTCTTT. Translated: CASTRGTGEAFF.